A single sample is the source of the 6 T cell receptor beta chains below, sequenced in a study of vaccination and CD4 T cells after COVID-19. Treatment reported: approximately 9-day PBMC culture with coronavirus spike peptide pools or control peptides (ViraFEST assay). Once obtained from cultured CD4+ T cells, the DNA was sequenced using the Oncomine TCR Beta short-read assay. TCRdb called the PCR reads again in MiXCR, with one record for every CDR3 protein. The profile shows 10,000 to 15,000 distinct CDR3 sequences, approximately 52% of them singletons. These receptors have no identified antigens. Sequencing was done on a sample of CD4+ T cells from blood, cultured in vitro. These receptors came from a human donor who had recovered from COVID-19.

The chain recombines TRBV20-1 with TRBJ2-3; no reliable D call. This CDR3 contains 12 residues. Per the germline V gene, CDR1 is DFQATT and CDR2 is SNEGSKA (reference sequence). The V and J ends lost 3 bases and 5 bases respectively, with 9 bases between them. The chain's CDR3 is CSASPKKDTQYF. CDR3 in DNA: TGCAGTGCTAGCCCGAAGAAAGATACGCAGTATTTT.

J is TRBJ1-2 and V is TRBV6-5; unclear D gene. The CDR3 is 14 amino acids. V lost 3 bases, J lost 7 bases, and 15 bases lay in between. In germline, CDR1 is MNHEY, CDR2 SVGAGI. The CDR3 DNA reads as TGTGCCAGCAGTTATCTCAATGCTTTCAGTGGCTACACCTTC. Amino acids: CASSYLNAFSGYTF.

This clonotype was picked up a small number of times. V gene TRBV5-1 combines with J gene TRBJ1-1; D is unresolved. Trimming took 0 bases from V and 1 from J, leaving 7 bases between them. Germline V gene lookup returns CDR1 SGHRS and CDR2 YFSETQ. This CDR3 is 14 amino acids long. The CDR3 bases are TGCGCCAGCAGCTTGGAACGGGGGAACACTGAAGCTTTCTTT. Translated: CASSLERGNTEAFF.

This rearrangement joins TRBV6-1 to TRBJ1-5, with 7 nucleotides matching TRBD1. The CDR3 is 14 residues long. Germline CDR1 reads MNHNS; CDR2 reads SASEGT. With V trimmed by 7 bases and J by 5 bases, 8 bases remained unmatched. The CDR3 DNA sequence: TGTGCCAGCACCTCCGGGACAGATTATCAGCCCCAGCATTTT. This translates into CASTSGTDYQPQHF.

The chain combines TRBV5-4 with TRBJ2-7, with TRBD2 matching over 11 bases. Per germline, CDR1 SGHNT and CDR2 YYREEE (reference sequence). The CDR3 is made up of 15 amino acids. V dropped 5 bases and J dropped 0; count of bases not matched to a gene: 4. The chain's CDR3 is CASRLGLAGSYEQYF. The CDR3 DNA follows: TGTGCCAGCAGACTCGGACTAGCGGGCTCCTACGAGCAGTACTTC.

This clonotype was observed a few times. V usage is TRBV12-3 or TRBV12-4 and J usage is TRBJ1-2; 7 nucleotides align to TRBD1. The length of the CDR3 is 13 residues. V gave up 7 bases and J gave up 2 bases; unmatched junction bases: 4. The CDR3 region is CASNLRGNYGYTF. The CDR3 DNA is TGTGCCAGCAACCTCAGGGGGAACTATGGCTACACCTTC.